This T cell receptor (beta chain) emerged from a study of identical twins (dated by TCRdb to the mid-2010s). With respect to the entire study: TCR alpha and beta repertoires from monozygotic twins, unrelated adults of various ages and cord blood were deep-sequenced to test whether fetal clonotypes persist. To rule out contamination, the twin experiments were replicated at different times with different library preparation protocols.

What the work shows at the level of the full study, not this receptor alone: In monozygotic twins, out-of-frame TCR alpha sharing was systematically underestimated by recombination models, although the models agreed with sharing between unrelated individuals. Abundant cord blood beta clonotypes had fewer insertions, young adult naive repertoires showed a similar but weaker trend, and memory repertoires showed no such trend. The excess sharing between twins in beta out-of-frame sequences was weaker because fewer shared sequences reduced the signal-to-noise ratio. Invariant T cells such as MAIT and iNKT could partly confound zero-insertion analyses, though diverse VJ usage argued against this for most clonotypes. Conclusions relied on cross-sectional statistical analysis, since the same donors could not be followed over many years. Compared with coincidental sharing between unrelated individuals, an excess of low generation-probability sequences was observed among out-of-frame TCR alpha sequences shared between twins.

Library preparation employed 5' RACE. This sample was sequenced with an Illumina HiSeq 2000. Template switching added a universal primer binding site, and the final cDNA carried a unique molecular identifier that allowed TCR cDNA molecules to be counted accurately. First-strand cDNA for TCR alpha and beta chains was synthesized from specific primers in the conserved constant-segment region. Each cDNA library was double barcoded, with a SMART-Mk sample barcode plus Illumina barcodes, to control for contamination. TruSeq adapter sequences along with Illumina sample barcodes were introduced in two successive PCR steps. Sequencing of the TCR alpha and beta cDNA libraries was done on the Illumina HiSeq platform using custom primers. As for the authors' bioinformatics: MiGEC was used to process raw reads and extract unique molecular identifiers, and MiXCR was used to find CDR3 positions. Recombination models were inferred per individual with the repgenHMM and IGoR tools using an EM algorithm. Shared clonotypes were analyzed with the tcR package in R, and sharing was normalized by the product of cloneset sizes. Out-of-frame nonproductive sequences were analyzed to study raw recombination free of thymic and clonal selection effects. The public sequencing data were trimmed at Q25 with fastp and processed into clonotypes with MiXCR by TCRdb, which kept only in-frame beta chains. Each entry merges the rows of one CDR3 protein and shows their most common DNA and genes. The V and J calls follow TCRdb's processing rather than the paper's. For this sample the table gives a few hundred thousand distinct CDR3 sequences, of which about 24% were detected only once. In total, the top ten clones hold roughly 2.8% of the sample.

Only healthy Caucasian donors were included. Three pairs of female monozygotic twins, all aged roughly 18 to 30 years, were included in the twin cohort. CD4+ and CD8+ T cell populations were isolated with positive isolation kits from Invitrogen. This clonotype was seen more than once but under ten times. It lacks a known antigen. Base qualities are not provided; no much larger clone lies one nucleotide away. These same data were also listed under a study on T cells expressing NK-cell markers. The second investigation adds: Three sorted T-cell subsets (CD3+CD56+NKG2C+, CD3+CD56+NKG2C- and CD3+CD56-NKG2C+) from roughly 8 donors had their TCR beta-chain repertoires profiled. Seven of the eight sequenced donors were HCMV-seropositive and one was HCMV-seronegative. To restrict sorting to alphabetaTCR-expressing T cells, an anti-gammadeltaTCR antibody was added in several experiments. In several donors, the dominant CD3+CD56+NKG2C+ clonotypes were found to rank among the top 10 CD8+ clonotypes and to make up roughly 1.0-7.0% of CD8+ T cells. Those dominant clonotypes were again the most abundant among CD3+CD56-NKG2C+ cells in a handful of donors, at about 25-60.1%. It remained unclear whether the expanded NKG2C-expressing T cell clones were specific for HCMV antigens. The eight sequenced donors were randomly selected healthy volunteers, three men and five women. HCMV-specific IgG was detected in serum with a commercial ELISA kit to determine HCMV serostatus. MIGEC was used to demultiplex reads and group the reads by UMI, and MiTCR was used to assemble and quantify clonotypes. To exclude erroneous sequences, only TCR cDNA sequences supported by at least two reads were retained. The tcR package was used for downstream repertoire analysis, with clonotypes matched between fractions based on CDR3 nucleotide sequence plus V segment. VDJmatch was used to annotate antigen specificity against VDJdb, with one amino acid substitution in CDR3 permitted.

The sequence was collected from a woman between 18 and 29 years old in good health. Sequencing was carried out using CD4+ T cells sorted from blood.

The CDR3 reads CASSGWGANEQFF. The bases are TGCGCCAGCAGCGGTTGGGGGGCCAATGAGCAGTTCTTC. The V and J genes are TRBV5-1 and TRBJ2-1; the D gene cannot be resolved beyond TRBD1 or TRBD2, each matching 6 bases. Trimming at the junction amounts to 4 bases on V and 6 bases on J, and the germline ends lie 11 bases apart. CDR1 and CDR2 (SGHRS, YFSETQ) derive from the germline V gene. The CDR3 starts with the cysteine, ends with the phenylalanine, and has 13 residues. The retained sequence is limited to the CDR3, 39 bases, with the frame set at the first base.